Listed here are 3 T cell receptor beta chains from one sample, sequenced in a study of blood T cell repertoires in COVID-19. Using immunoSEQ multiplex PCR, the repertoire was profiled, and TCRdb retains in-frame clones only, with some absent. Of around 340,000 clones listed, 86% are singletons. Sequencing used peripheral blood. The receptors here all came from a woman aged 55-69 years with COVID-19, enrolled during active disease.

This clone was detected many times. V and J are TRBV18 and TRBJ1-1; TRBD1 matches 8 bases. The CDR3 runs to 17 residues. CDR1 is KGHSH and CDR2 is LQKENI in the germline V gene. V shed 3 bases and J 0 bases; nucleotides not matched to a gene: 9. The CDR3 spells CASSPDRVTSMNTEAFF. In DNA form, the CDR3 reads TGTGCCAGCTCACCGGACAGGGTAACCTCCATGAACACTGAAGCTTTCTTT.

V is TRBV7-9 and J is TRBJ1-2, with 9 bases that match TRBD1. This CDR3 contains 14 residues. The germline CDR1 and CDR2 sequences are SEHNR and FQNEAQ (reference sequence). With V trimmed by 5 bases and J by 2 bases, 3 bases remained unmatched. The CDR3 sequence is CASSGQGINYGYTF. CDR3 coding DNA: TGTGCCAGCAGCGGACAGGGGATAAACTATGGCTACACCTTC.

V usage is TRBV9 and J usage is TRBJ1-2; D gene unclear. Trimming removed 0 bases from V and 10 bases from J, with 7 bases in between. Germline values: CDR1 SGDLS, CDR2 YYNGEE. This CDR3 region has 11 residues. The CDR3 DNA reads as TGTGCCAGCAGCGTAGATAACTTCTACACCTTC. The encoded protein is CASSVDNFYTF.